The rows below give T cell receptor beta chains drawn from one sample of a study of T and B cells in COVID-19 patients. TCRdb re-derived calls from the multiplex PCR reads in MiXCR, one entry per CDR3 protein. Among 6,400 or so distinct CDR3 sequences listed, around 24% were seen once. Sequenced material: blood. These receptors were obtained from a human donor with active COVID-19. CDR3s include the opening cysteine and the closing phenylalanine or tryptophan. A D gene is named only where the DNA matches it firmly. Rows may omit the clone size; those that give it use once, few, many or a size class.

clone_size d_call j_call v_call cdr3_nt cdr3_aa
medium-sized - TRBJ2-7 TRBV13 TGTGCCAGCAGCCCTTTGGCGGGGAGCTCCTACGAGCAGTACTTC CASSPLAGSSYEQYF
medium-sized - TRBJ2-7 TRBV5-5 TGTGCCAGCAGCTCCCCTGGGCACGAGCAGTACTTC CASSSPGHEQYF
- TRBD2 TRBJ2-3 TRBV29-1 TGCAGCGTGGGGACTAGCGGGGCGGGCACAGATACGCAGTATTTT CSVGTSGAGTDTQYF
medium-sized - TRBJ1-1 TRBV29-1 TGCAGCGTTGAAGGGTCCGGCAGGGCAGGGGCTTTCTTT CSVEGSGRAGAFF
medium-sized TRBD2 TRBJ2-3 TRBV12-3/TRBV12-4 TGTGCCAGCAGTCCCAGGACTAGCGGGGGGCACGGAGATACGCAGTATTTT CASSPRTSGGHGDTQYF
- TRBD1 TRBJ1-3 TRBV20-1 TGCAGTGCTACCGGGACAGCGGGAAACACCATATATTTT CSATGTAGNTIYF
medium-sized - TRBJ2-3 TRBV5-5 TGTGCCAGCCTGGTAGGGTCTAGCACAGATACGCAGTATTTT CASLVGSSTDTQYF
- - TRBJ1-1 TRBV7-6 TGTGCCAGCAGCCAAGTCCCAAGCTCCGTCCTGACTCGGGCTTTCTTT CASSQVPSSVLTRAFF
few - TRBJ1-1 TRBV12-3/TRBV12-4 TGTGCCAGCAGTTTAGCGATGATAAACACTGAAGCTTTCTTT CASSLAMINTEAFF
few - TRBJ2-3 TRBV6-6 TGTGCCAGCAGTTACGTACGCTCAGGTTCTGGCACAGATACGCAGTATTTT CASSYVRSGSGTDTQYF
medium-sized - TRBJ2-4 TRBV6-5 TGTGCCAGCAGTTACTCGTCGTCAGGGGTCCAAAACATTCAGTACTTC CASSYSSSGVQNIQYF
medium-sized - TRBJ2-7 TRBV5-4 TGTGCCAGTTCCTCCAGGGTGGGGATGAAAACCTACGAGCAGTACTTC CASSSRVGMKTYEQYF
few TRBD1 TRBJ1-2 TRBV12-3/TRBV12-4 TGTGCCAGCACTGGGGACAGGGGGCTGAGTGGCTACACCTTC CASTGDRGLSGYTF
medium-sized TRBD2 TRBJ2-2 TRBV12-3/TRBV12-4 TGTGCCAGCAGTCCCCCGGGACTAGCGGGCCCGAACACCGGGGAGCTGTTTTTT CASSPPGLAGPNTGELFF
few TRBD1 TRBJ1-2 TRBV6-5 TGTGCCAGCAGGCAACAGGGGACTAACTATGGCTACACCTTC CASRQQGTNYGYTF
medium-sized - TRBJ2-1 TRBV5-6 TGTGCCAGCAGCTTCCTGGACCGAGCCTACAATGAGCAGTTCTTC CASSFLDRAYNEQFF
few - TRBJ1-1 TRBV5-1 TGCGCCAGCAGCTTGGACGGTAGTATGAACACTGAAGCTTTCTTT CASSLDGSMNTEAFF
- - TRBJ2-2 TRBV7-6 TGTGCCAGCAGCTTAGAGGCAGAGAACACCGGGGAGCTGTTTTTT CASSLEAENTGELFF
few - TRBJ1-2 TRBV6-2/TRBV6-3 TGTGCCAGCAGCCATCAGCCGTTGGGTCAGGGCGGTGGCTACACCTTC CASSHQPLGQGGGYTF
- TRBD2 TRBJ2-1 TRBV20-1 TGCAGTCTGACCGGGGGGCGGGGGGGCGGCAATGAGCAGTTCTTC CSLTGGRGGGNEQFF
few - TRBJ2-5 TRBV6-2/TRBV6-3 TGTGCCAGCACCAAGGACTTGGAAGAGACCCAGTACTTC CASTKDLEETQYF
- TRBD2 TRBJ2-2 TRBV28 TGTGCCAGCAGTTCTGCGGGGGAGGGCACCGGGGAGCTGTTTTTT CASSSAGEGTGELFF
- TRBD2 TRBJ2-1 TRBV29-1 TGCAGCGTTGAAACGGGGGGGCAAGAGACCCAGTTCTTC CSVETGGQETQFF
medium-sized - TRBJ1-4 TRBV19 TGTGCCAGTAGTATAGGCAGGACAGCAACTAATGAAAAACTGTTTTTT CASSIGRTATNEKLFF
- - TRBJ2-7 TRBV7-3 TGTGCCAGCAGCTCGGACCGATGGAAGCGCGAGCAGTACTTC CASSSDRWKREQYF
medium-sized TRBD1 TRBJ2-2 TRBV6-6 TGTGCCACCGCGGAGACAGGGTTAAACACCGGGGAGCTGTTTTTT CATAETGLNTGELFF
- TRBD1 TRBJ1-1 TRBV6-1 TGTGCCAGCAGTGGGATACAGGGGGCGGCTGAAGCTTTCTTT CASSGIQGAAEAFF
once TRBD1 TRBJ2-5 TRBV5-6 TGCGCCAGCAGCCCCGGGACAGGGCTCCGGGAGACCCAGTACTTC CASSPGTGLRETQYF
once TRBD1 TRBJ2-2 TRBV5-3 TGCGCCAGCAGCGAGGACAGGGGGCGCCCCGGGGAGCTGTTTTTT CASSEDRGRPGELFF
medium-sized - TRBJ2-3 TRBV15 TGTGCCACCAGCAGAGACCTAACTATACTTCCCGATTTT CATSRDLTILPDF
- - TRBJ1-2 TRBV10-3 TGTGCCATCAGTGAAGGAGGGGATCCTGGCTACACCTTC CAISEGGDPGYTF
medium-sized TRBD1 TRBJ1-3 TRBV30 TGTGCCTGGGAGGCTACAGGGGCTGGAAACACCATATATTTT CAWEATGAGNTIYF
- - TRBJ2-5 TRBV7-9 TGTGCCAGCAGCTTAAACGGAGAAGGAGAGACCCAGTACTTC CASSLNGEGETQYF
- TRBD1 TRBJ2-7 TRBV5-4 TGCGCCAGCAGCCTTGGGACAGCCGAGTCCTACGAGCAGTACTTC CASSLGTAESYEQYF
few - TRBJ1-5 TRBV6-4 TGTGCCAGCAGTGATGCGGGACGGAGACTAAATAGCAATCAGCCCCAGCATTTT CASSDAGRRLNSNQPQHF
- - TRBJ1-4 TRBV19 TGTGCCAGTAACAATCGGGGGCGGAATAATGAAAAACTGTTTTTT CASNNRGRNNEKLFF
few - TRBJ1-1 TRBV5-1 TGCGCCAGCAGCCGAGAGTGGGTGGGGACTGAAGCTTTCTTT CASSREWVGTEAFF
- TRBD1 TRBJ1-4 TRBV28 TGTGCCAGCAGTTCCGGACAGGGGGCGATAATAGGTGAAAAACTGTTTTTT CASSSGQGAIIGEKLFF
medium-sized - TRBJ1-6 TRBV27 TGTGCCAGCAGCCGGGATTATAATTCACCCCTCCACTTT CASSRDYNSPLHF
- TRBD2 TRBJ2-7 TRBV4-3 TGCGCCAGCAGCCAGAGGACTAGCGGAATTACCTCCTACGAGCAGTACTTC CASSQRTSGITSYEQYF
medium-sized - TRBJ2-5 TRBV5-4 TGTGCCAGCAGCTTCAGTTACAGCCAAGAGACCCAGTACTTC CASSFSYSQETQYF
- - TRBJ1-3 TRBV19 TGTGCCAGTGAGGACTTCAGCTCTGGAAACACCATATATTTT CASEDFSSGNTIYF
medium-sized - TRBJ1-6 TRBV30 TGTGCCTGGAGTGTTAGGGGCCCCAGCTCCTATAATTCACCCCTCCACTTT CAWSVRGPSSYNSPLHF
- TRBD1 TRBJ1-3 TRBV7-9 TGTGCCAGCAGTCAATTTGCGGACAGGGGCTCTGGAAACACCATATATTTT CASSQFADRGSGNTIYF
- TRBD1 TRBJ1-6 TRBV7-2 TGTGCCAGCAAGTTACAGGGGGCGAACTCACCCTTCCACTTT CASKLQGANSPFHF
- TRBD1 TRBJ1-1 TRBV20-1 TGCAGTGCTAGACCTCACAGGGGTAGGAACACTGAAGCTTTCTTT CSARPHRGRNTEAFF
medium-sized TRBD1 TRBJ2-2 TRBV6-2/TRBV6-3 TGTGCCAGCAGTTACCCCCCCCATCGACAGGGTGTGGGCACCGGGGAGCTGTTTTTT CASSYPPHRQGVGTGELFF
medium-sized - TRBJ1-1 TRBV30 TGTGCCTGGAGTAACGGGGGTAGGGGTGAAGCTTTCTTT CAWSNGGRGEAFF
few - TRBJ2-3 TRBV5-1 TGCGCCAGCAGCGAAACGGGGGTTGCAGATACGCAGTATTTT CASSETGVADTQYF
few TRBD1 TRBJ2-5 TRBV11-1 TGTGCCAGCAGCCAAAACACCGGGACAGTACAAGAGACCCAGTACTTC CASSQNTGTVQETQYF
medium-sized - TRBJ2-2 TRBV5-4 TGTGCCAGCAGCTTGGTTTCCACAAACACCGGGGAGCTGTTTTTT CASSLVSTNTGELFF
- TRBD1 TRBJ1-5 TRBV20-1 TGCAGTGCCGACAGGGGTAATCAGCCCCAGCATTTT CSADRGNQPQHF
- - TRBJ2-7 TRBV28 TGTGCCAGCAGTTTGTCCCGCTACGAGCAGTACTTC CASSLSRYEQYF
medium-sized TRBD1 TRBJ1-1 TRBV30 TGTGCCTGGGCGAGACAGGGGCGGAACACTGAAGCTTTCTTT CAWARQGRNTEAFF